One and the same sample provided the 23 T cell receptor beta chains below, sequenced in a study of shared clonotypes between healthy human individuals. CD8 cells regarded as naive lacked CD45RO, were positively chosen for CCR7, and omitted terminally differentiated effector memory CD45RA+ cells. The repertoire was sequenced with immunoSEQ multiplex PCR; TCRdb's copy has only in-frame clones and lacks some. The repertoire includes about 2.1 million clones, around 93% of them detected once, and about 1.6% sits in the top ten. Material for sequencing was naive CD8+ T cells from PBMCs. Receptor source: a man aged 18 to 29 in good health. Some clones in this sample may be carry-over from other donors' samples.

The V gene is TRBV7-2, the J gene TRBJ1-3, with D possibly TRBD1 on 5 matching bases. Per germline, CDR1 SGHTA and CDR2 FQGNSA. The ends were cut back, 5 bases at V and 4 bases at J, with 18 bases in the middle. CDR3 length: 16 amino acids. The DNA for the CDR3 is TGTGCCAGCAGCCCCTTTGCGGGGGGTGAGGGAAACACCATATATTTT. Its protein product is CASSPFAGGEGNTIYF.

This chain connects TRBV9 to TRBJ1-2, with 7 bases fitting TRBD1. This CDR3 is built from 15 residues. J was trimmed by 3 bases and V by 0 bases; bases with no gene match: 5. Germline-derived CDR1 and CDR2 are SGDLS and YYNGEE. CDR3 loop: CASSVGGDSYYGYTF. CDR3 sequence (DNA): TGTGCCAGCAGCGTAGGAGGGGACAGCTACTATGGCTACACCTTC.

This clone was counted a single time. The J gene is TRBJ2-1, the V gene TRBV27, with D possibly matching TRBD2 (8 bases). Trimming removed 4 bases from V and 10 bases from J, with 17 bases in between. Germline V gene data show CDR1 as MNHEY and CDR2 as SMNVEV (reference sequence). This CDR3 contains 14 residues. The CDR3 protein is CASSSFIAGQEQFF. CDR3 nucleotide sequence: TGTGCCAGCAGTTCCTTTATAGCGGGACAGGAGCAGTTCTTC.

The rearrangement joins TRBV11-1 to TRBJ1-1; D not resolved. Per germline, CDR1 SGHAT and CDR2 FQDESV (reference sequence). The CDR3 runs 15 residues. The ends were cut back, 4 bases at V and 1 base at J, with 13 bases in the middle. CDR3 DNA sequence: TGTGCCAGCAGCTCTATCCCCACACCGAACACTGAAGCTTTCTTT. This translates into CASSSIPTPNTEAFF.

J is TRBJ2-7 and V is TRBV4-3; 9 positions agree with TRBD2. Trimming took 3 bases from V and 2 from J; bases not matched to a gene: 5. The CDR3 consists of 15 residues. Germline V gives CDR1 LGHNA, CDR2 YSLEER. The CDR3 sequence is CASSHRLAEAYEQYF. CDR3 nucleotides: TGCGCCAGCAGCCACAGACTAGCGGAGGCCTACGAGCAGTACTTC.

This rearrangement joins TRBV19 to TRBJ2-7; TRBD1 or TRBD2 may be the D gene (5 bases each). V lost 3 bases and J lost 6, with 12 bases in between. In germline, CDR1 is LNHDA, CDR2 SQIVND (reference sequence). The CDR3 loop spans 13 amino acids. CDR3 DNA: TGTGCCAGTAGTATCTTCGGGGCGAGCGAGCAGTACTTC. Translating it yields CASSIFGASEQYF.

The DNA for the CDR3 is TGTGCCAGCAGCCTGCACAGGGAAGCATACACCTTC. It is translated as CASSLHREAYTF. The chain has TRBV14 and TRBJ1-2, with D perhaps matching TRBD1 (6 bases). Germline lookup yields CDR1 SGHDN and CDR2 FVKESK. Trimming took off 4 bases at V and 11 bases at J, with 14 bases between the two ends. This CDR3 has 12 residues.

The genes are TRBV5-1 and TRBJ2-7; 7 bases are shared with TRBD1. Germline CDR1 reads SGHRS; CDR2 reads YFSETQ. This CDR3 is built from 14 residues. After removal of 6 bases from V and 5 bases from J, the junction contained 11 bases not matched to a gene. CDR3 region: CASIGLDRTHEQYF. In DNA form, the CDR3 reads TGCGCCAGCATCGGGTTGGACAGGACTCACGAGCAGTACTTC.

A remark on this clone: Other DNA sequences from this sample encode an identical CDR3 as well. This chain joins TRBV27 and TRBJ2-1; D possibly corresponds to TRBD2 (5 bases). The CDR3 consists of 16 residues. V gave up 2 bases and J gave up 0 bases, with 11 bases separating them. The germline V gene has CDR1 MNHEY and CDR2 SMNVEV (reference sequence). CDR3: CASSLGPGSSYNEQFF. The DNA for the CDR3 is TGTGCCAGCAGTTTAGGCCCGGGGAGCTCCTACAATGAGCAGTTCTTC.

The chain has TRBV28 and TRBJ2-7; 9 nucleotides line up with TRBD1. The CDR3 sequence is 14 residues long. V gave up 7 bases and J gave up 1 base; unmatched junction bases: 5. CDR1 is MDHEN, CDR2 SYDVKM, per germline. The CDR3 reads CASTLGTGSYEQYF. The CDR3 region has the DNA TGTGCCAGCACCCTCGGGACAGGGTCCTACGAGCAGTACTTC.

The chain carries TRBV15 and TRBJ2-7; 8 nucleotides match TRBD1. The V segment lost 3 bases and the J segment 2 bases; nucleotides outside the gene matches: 6. Germline lookup yields CDR1 LNHNV and CDR2 YYDKDF (reference sequence). The CDR3 is 15 amino acids. The CDR3 nucleotides are TGTGCCACCAGCAGCGGGACAGGCGACGCCTACGAGCAGTACTTC. This sequence encodes CATSSGTGDAYEQYF.

This clone was picked up a small number of times. V is TRBV27 and J is TRBJ1-4; possible D gene TRBD1, 5 bases. The CDR3 totals 14 residues. Germline values: CDR1 MNHEY, CDR2 SMNVEV (reference sequence). V was cut by 2 bases and J by 8 bases, with 12 bases left in between. CDR3 sequence reads: CASSLGVRGEKLFF. CDR3 sequence (DNA): TGTGCCAGCAGTTTAGGTGTACGGGGGGAAAAACTGTTTTTT.

The CDR3 sequence: CASGLPGPPGYTF. CDR3 nucleotides: TGTGCCAGCGGCTTGCCCGGACCCCCAGGCTACACCTTC. This chain joins TRBV6-5 and TRBJ1-2; unclear D gene. Germline V lookup: CDR1 MNHEY, CDR2 SVGAGI. The CDR3 consists of 13 residues. Trimming shortened V by 8 bases and J by 8 bases, and 18 bases separated the two germline ends.

This chain uses TRBV10-2 with TRBJ1-1; no clear D gene. The germline V gene has CDR1 WSHSY and CDR2 SAAADI. This CDR3 has 13 amino acids. V was shortened by 2 bases and J by 2 bases, with 6 bases between the two germline ends. The CDR3 loop reads CASSEPRNTEAFF. As DNA, the CDR3 is TGCGCCAGCAGTGAGCCGAGAAACACTGAAGCTTTCTTT.

V usage is TRBV10-3 and J usage is TRBJ2-7; D might be TRBD1 or TRBD2, each matching 5 bases. The V gene lost 0 bases and the J gene lost 3 bases, with 12 bases spanning the gap. This CDR3 has 15 residues. The germline CDR1 and CDR2 sequences are ENHRY and SYGVKD. The CDR3, as DNA: TGTGCCATCAGTGAGTCGAAGGCAGGGAGCTACGAGCAGTACTTC. Protein: CAISESKAGSYEQYF.

The V gene is TRBV27, the J gene TRBJ1-1; D is unclear. CDR1 and CDR2 from the germline V gene are MNHEY and SMNVEV (reference sequence). This CDR3 spans 13 amino acids. The ends were cut back, 8 bases at V and 1 base at J, with 11 bases in the middle. CDR3 nucleotide sequence: TGTGCCAGCCGACCATTTTGGAACACTGAAGCTTTCTTT. It is translated as CASRPFWNTEAFF.

The V call is TRBV28, the J call TRBJ2-1, with TRBD2 matching over 7 bases. Trimming at V came to 3 bases and at J to 10 bases, leaving 15 bases not matched to a gene. CDR1 and CDR2 (germline): MDHEN, SYDVKM. The CDR3 runs to 16 residues. CDR3 sequence (DNA): TGTGCCAGCAGTTTGTTGGGGTGGGAGGGAGAAGGAGAGCAGTTCTTC. Translated, it gives CASSLLGWEGEGEQFF.

On this clone itself: Additional DNA sequences in this sample encode the identical CDR3. This sequence joins TRBV29-1 and TRBJ2-7, with D perhaps matching TRBD2 (6 bases). Germline CDR1 SQVTM, CDR2 ANQGSEA. The CDR3 totals 12 residues. V lost 7 bases and J lost 2, with 12 bases in between. CDR3 sequence (DNA): TGCAGCGCTCGGGACTCCCCCTACGAGCAGTACTTC. It is translated as CSARDSPYEQYF.

This clone was detected a few times. This same CDR3 is encoded by further DNA sequences in the sample. The chain uses TRBV19 and TRBJ1-1, with D hard to call. The CDR3 is 14 amino acids. In germline, CDR1 is LNHDA, CDR2 SQIVND (reference sequence). Trimming pared 5 bases from V and 3 bases from J, leaving 13 bases between. CDR3 sequence: CASSPRGVYTEAFF. The CDR3 DNA reads as TGTGCCAGTAGTCCCCGAGGAGTTTACACTGAAGCTTTCTTT.

This clone was recorded only once. This chain uses TRBV11-2 with TRBJ2-4; D possibly corresponds to TRBD1 (5 bases). Germline CDR1 and CDR2: SGHAT and FQNNGV. V was cut by 5 bases and J by 4 bases, with 9 bases left in between. CDR3 length equals 13 residues. In nucleotides, the CDR3 is TGTGCCAGCAGCCCTCGACAGAAAAACATTCAGTACTTC. Translated, it gives CASSPRQKNIQYF.

This chain connects TRBV30 to TRBJ1-2, with no clear D. Between the trimmed V and J ends, which lost 2 bases and 4 bases, there was a span of 17 bases. The CDR3 is made up of 15 amino acids. CDR1 GTSNPN and CDR2 SVGIG come from the germline V gene (reference sequence). CDR3 nucleotides: TGTGCCTGGAGTTTGGCGGAAGGCCTGCTCTATGGCTACACCTTC. Protein product: CAWSLAEGLLYGYTF.

The J gene is TRBJ2-1, the V gene TRBV2, with TRBD2 matching over 10 bases. CDR3 length: 17 residues. The trim removed 3 bases at V and 0 bases at J, leaving 5 bases unmatched. The germline V gene encodes CDR1 SNHLY and CDR2 FYNNEI. The CDR3 coding sequence is TGTGCCAGCAGTGATCTCGCTAGCGGGAGCTCCTACAATGAGCAGTTCTTC. Encoded protein: CASSDLASGSSYNEQFF.

This clone was observed a handful of times. The chain employs TRBV7-2 and TRBJ1-1; 8 nucleotides line up with TRBD1. The CDR3 totals 16 residues. Per germline, CDR1 SGHTA and CDR2 FQGNSA. J gave up 0 bases and V 3 bases, and 6 bases lay outside the gene matches. The CDR3 here is CASSFPDRELNTEAFF. The CDR3 DNA reads as TGTGCCAGCAGCTTCCCGGACAGGGAGCTGAACACTGAAGCTTTCTTT.